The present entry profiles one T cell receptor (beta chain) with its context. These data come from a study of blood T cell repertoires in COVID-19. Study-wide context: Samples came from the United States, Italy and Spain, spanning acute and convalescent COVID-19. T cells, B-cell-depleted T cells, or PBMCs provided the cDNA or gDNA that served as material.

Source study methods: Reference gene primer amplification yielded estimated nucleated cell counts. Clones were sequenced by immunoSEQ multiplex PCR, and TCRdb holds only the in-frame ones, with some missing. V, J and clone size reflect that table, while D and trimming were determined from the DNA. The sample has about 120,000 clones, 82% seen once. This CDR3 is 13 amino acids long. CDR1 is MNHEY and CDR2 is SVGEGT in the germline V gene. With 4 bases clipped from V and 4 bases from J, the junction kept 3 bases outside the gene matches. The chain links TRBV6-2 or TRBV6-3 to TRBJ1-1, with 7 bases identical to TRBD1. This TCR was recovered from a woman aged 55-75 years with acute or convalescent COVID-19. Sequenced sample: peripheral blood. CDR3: CASSSTGVTEAFF. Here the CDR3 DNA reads TGTGCCAGCAGTTCTACAGGGGTCACTGAAGCTTTCTTT.